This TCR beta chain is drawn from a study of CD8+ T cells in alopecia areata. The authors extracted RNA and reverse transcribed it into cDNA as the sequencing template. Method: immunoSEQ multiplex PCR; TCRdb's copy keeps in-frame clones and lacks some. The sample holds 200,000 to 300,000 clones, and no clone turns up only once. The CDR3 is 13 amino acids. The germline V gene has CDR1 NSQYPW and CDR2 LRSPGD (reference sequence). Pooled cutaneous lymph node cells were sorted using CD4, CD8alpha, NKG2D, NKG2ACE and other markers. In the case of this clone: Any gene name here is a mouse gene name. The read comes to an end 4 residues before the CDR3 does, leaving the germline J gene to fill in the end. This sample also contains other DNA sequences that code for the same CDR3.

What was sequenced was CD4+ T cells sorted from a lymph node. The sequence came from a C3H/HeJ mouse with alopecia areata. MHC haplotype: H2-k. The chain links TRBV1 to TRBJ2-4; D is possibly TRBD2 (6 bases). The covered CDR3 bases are TGCACCTGCAGCGCCCGGGGGGAGAAC. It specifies CTCSARGEN. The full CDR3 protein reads CTCSARGENTLYF. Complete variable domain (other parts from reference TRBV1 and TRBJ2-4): VTLLEQNPRWRLVPRGQAVNLRCILKNSQYPWMSWYQQDLQKQLQWLFTLRSPGDKEVKSLPGADYLATRVTDTELRLQVANMSQGRTLYCTCSARGENTLYFGAGTRLSVL.